This T cell receptor beta chain was sequenced for a study of CXCR3-negative and CXCR3-positive naive CD8 T cells. About this clonotype: The antigen remains unidentified.

UMI-labeled 5' RACE TRB cDNA libraries were prepared from the cells. TCRdb reprocessed the 5' RACE reads, keeping one entry per CDR3 protein, no DNA. Seen in this sample are some 50,000 distinct CDR3 sequences; the ten most common clones hold roughly 0.59%. Naivety in CD8+ T cells corresponded to a CD45RO-CCR7+CD27+CD95- phenotype. Regarding the study as a whole: Similar levels of surface CD5 were seen between naive subsets; TCR strength was inferred from TRB CDR3 properties. TRB CDR3s of CXCR3-positive naive cells were more hydrophobic than those of CXCR3-negative naive cells. Naive CXCR3-positive and CXCR3-negative cells shared similar TRBV-TRBJ usage, unlike memory cells.

Germline CDR1 reads LNHDA; CDR2 reads SQIVND (reference sequence). The CDR3 consists of 15 residues. Sequenced sample: naive CXCR3+ CD8+ T cells from blood. Subset here: CD45RO-CCR7+CD27+CD95- naive CD8+ T cells expressing CXCR3 (TNR3+). This clonotype was obtained from a human donor in good health. Some clones in this sample may be carry-over from other donors' samples. This sequence joins TRBV19 and TRBJ2-5; TCRdb outputs TRBD1, but without DNA this stays unchecked. The CDR3 sequence is CASSMGGQGSETQYF.